Listed below are T cell receptor beta chains from one sample, sequenced in a study of blood T cell repertoires in COVID-19. Sequenced by immunoSEQ multiplex PCR; TCRdb stores in-frame clones only, minus some. The repertoire consists of hundreds of thousands of clones, with about 85% occurring once and the leading ten covering around 19%. Sequences were obtained from PBMCs or T cells enriched from blood (not recorded which). The receptors derive from a man aged 40-49 years who had recovered from COVID-19. Each CDR3 is given with its conserved first and last residue. The D gene is left open where the match is weak. Clone sizes are given selectively: once, few, many, or a class where the clone is expanded.

D gene: TRBD2; clone size: .; V gene: TRBV29-1; CDR3 length: 16; J gene: TRBJ2-3; CDR3 DNA: TGCAGCGTTGATGGGTCTGCGGGAGTTAGCACAGATACGCAGTATTTT; CDR3 protein: CSVDGSAGVSTDTQYF
D gene: .; clone size: .; V gene: TRBV15; CDR3 length: 16; J gene: TRBJ1-3; CDR3 DNA: TGTGCCACCAGCAGAGATCCACGGACAGAAGGAAACACCATATATTTT; CDR3 protein: CATSRDPRTEGNTIYF
D gene: TRBD2; clone size: .; V gene: TRBV6-5; CDR3 length: 16; J gene: TRBJ2-3; CDR3 DNA: TGTGCCAGCAGTTACTCGGCTAGCGGGAGCACAGATACGCAGTATTTT; CDR3 protein: CASSYSASGSTDTQYF
D gene: TRBD2; clone size: .; V gene: TRBV3-1/TRBV3-2; CDR3 length: 14; J gene: TRBJ2-1; CDR3 DNA: TGTGCCAGCAGCCAGGCGGGAGATCTTAATGAGCAGTTCTTC; CDR3 protein: CASSQAGDLNEQFF
D gene: .; clone size: .; V gene: TRBV18; CDR3 length: 14; J gene: TRBJ2-1; CDR3 DNA: TGTGCCAGCTCACTCGACATAACTCGCAATGAGCAGTTCTTC; CDR3 protein: CASSLDITRNEQFF
D gene: .; clone size: .; V gene: TRBV18; CDR3 length: 16; J gene: TRBJ1-6; CDR3 DNA: TGTGCCAGCTCACCAGTCACGACAGGAATTAATTCACCCCTCCACTTT; CDR3 protein: CASSPVTTGINSPLHF
D gene: TRBD2; clone size: once; V gene: TRBV30; CDR3 length: 15; J gene: TRBJ2-1; CDR3 DNA: TGTGCCTGGAGGAGGACGGGACTAGCGTTAAATGAGCAGTTCTTC; CDR3 protein: CAWRRTGLALNEQFF
D gene: .; clone size: .; V gene: TRBV10-3; CDR3 length: 14; J gene: TRBJ2-7; CDR3 DNA: TGTGCCATCAGCGGACTTCCGAGCTCCTACGAGCAGTACTTC; CDR3 protein: CAISGLPSSYEQYF
D gene: TRBD1; clone size: once; V gene: TRBV7-9; CDR3 length: 14; J gene: TRBJ2-7; CDR3 DNA: TGTGCCTTAGAAGGACAGGGGCCAAATTACGAGCAGTACTTC; CDR3 protein: CALEGQGPNYEQYF
D gene: TRBD2; clone size: .; V gene: TRBV4-3; CDR3 length: 15; J gene: TRBJ2-7; CDR3 DNA: TGCGCCAGCAGCCAAGCTAGTCTAGCGGGCTACGAGCAGTACTTC; CDR3 protein: CASSQASLAGYEQYF
D gene: .; clone size: .; V gene: TRBV7-9; CDR3 length: 15; J gene: TRBJ1-1; CDR3 DNA: TGTGCCAGCACCCTGGGGGACACCAGGAGGACTGAAGCTTTCTTT; CDR3 protein: CASTLGDTRRTEAFF
D gene: .; clone size: .; V gene: TRBV29-1; CDR3 length: 13; J gene: TRBJ1-1; CDR3 DNA: TGCAGCGTCGAGGGGACCCGGGGGACTGAAGCTTTCTTT; CDR3 protein: CSVEGTRGTEAFF
D gene: TRBD1; clone size: .; V gene: TRBV18; CDR3 length: 14; J gene: TRBJ2-1; CDR3 DNA: TGTGCCAGCTCACCCGGGACAGGGGGCTATGAGCAGTTCTTC; CDR3 protein: CASSPGTGGYEQFF
D gene: .; clone size: .; V gene: TRBV12-3/TRBV12-4; CDR3 length: 12; J gene: TRBJ1-2; CDR3 DNA: TGTGCCAGCAGTTCTGGGCCCTATGGCTACACCTTC; CDR3 protein: CASSSGPYGYTF
D gene: .; clone size: .; V gene: TRBV19; CDR3 length: 17; J gene: TRBJ1-5; CDR3 DNA: TGTGCCAGTAGTCCACGACAGTTATTAAATAGCAATCAGCCCCAGCATTTT; CDR3 protein: CASSPRQLLNSNQPQHF
D gene: TRBD1; clone size: .; V gene: TRBV27; CDR3 length: 14; J gene: TRBJ2-7; CDR3 DNA: TGTGCCAGCAGTCACCGGGACAGGAGTTACGAGCAGTACTTC; CDR3 protein: CASSHRDRSYEQYF
D gene: .; clone size: .; V gene: TRBV27; CDR3 length: 12; J gene: TRBJ2-3; CDR3 DNA: TGTGCCAGTACAGGGACCACAGATACGCAGTATTTT; CDR3 protein: CASTGTTDTQYF
D gene: TRBD2; clone size: .; V gene: TRBV25-1; CDR3 length: 17; J gene: TRBJ2-3; CDR3 DNA: TGTGCCAGCAGTGTCGTGACTAGCGGGAGACTCACAGATACGCAGTATTTT; CDR3 protein: CASSVVTSGRLTDTQYF
D gene: .; clone size: .; V gene: TRBV4-1; CDR3 length: 15; J gene: TRBJ2-1; CDR3 DNA: TGCGCCAGCAGCCAAGATACCGACTGGTACAATGAGCAGTTCTTC; CDR3 protein: CASSQDTDWYNEQFF
D gene: .; clone size: .; V gene: TRBV30; CDR3 length: 13; J gene: TRBJ1-1; CDR3 DNA: TGTGCCTGGGAGAAGACAGTGAACACTGAAGCTTTCTTT; CDR3 protein: CAWEKTVNTEAFF
D gene: .; clone size: .; V gene: TRBV2; CDR3 length: 13; J gene: TRBJ1-2; CDR3 DNA: TGTGCCAGCAGCAGACAGGACCTCTATGGCTACACCTTC; CDR3 protein: CASSRQDLYGYTF
D gene: TRBD2; clone size: once; V gene: TRBV19; CDR3 length: 16; J gene: TRBJ2-3; CDR3 DNA: TGTGCCAGTAGTATAGAACTAGCGGGATCCACAGATACGCAGTATTTT; CDR3 protein: CASSIELAGSTDTQYF
D gene: .; clone size: .; V gene: TRBV21-1; CDR3 length: 16; J gene: TRBJ1-6; CDR3 DNA: TGTGCCAGCAGCGAAACCAGGAGGCAATATAATTCACCCCTCCACTTT; CDR3 protein: CASSETRRQYNSPLHF
D gene: TRBD1; clone size: .; V gene: TRBV7-9; CDR3 length: 14; J gene: TRBJ2-7; CDR3 DNA: TGTGCCAGCAGCTCGACAGGGTTCCCCTACGAGCAGTACTTC; CDR3 protein: CASSSTGFPYEQYF
D gene: .; clone size: .; V gene: TRBV5-6; CDR3 length: 14; J gene: TRBJ1-6; CDR3 DNA: TGTGCCAGCAGCTTGGGGCAGGGAAATTCACCCCTCCACTTT; CDR3 protein: CASSLGQGNSPLHF
D gene: .; clone size: .; V gene: TRBV2; CDR3 length: 13; J gene: TRBJ1-1; CDR3 DNA: TGTGCCAGCAGTAGGGAGTTGTACACTGAAGCTTTCTTT; CDR3 protein: CASSRELYTEAFF
D gene: TRBD2; clone size: .; V gene: TRBV5-1; CDR3 length: 16; J gene: TRBJ2-2; CDR3 DNA: TGCGCCAGCAGCTCCTCCGGGACTAGTTTGTACGGGGAGCTGTTTTTT; CDR3 protein: CASSSSGTSLYGELFF
D gene: .; clone size: .; V gene: TRBV19; CDR3 length: 14; J gene: TRBJ2-5; CDR3 DNA: TGTGCCAGTAGTATACAGGGAGGAAAAGAGACCCAGTACTTC; CDR3 protein: CASSIQGGKETQYF
D gene: .; clone size: .; V gene: TRBV6-5; CDR3 length: 14; J gene: TRBJ1-2; CDR3 DNA: TGTGCCAGCAAGCGGGACACCTCTAACTATGGCTACACCTTC; CDR3 protein: CASKRDTSNYGYTF
D gene: .; clone size: once; V gene: TRBV9; CDR3 length: 15; J gene: TRBJ1-4; CDR3 DNA: TGTGCCAGCAGCGTAGATGGGCATCCGGCAAAAAAACTGTTTTTT; CDR3 protein: CASSVDGHPAKKLFF
D gene: TRBD1; clone size: few; V gene: TRBV9; CDR3 length: 15; J gene: TRBJ2-2; CDR3 DNA: TGTGCCAGCAGCGTTAGGACAGGGAACACCGGGGAGCTGTTTTTT; CDR3 protein: CASSVRTGNTGELFF
D gene: TRBD1; clone size: .; V gene: TRBV6-5; CDR3 length: 15; J gene: TRBJ2-7; CDR3 DNA: TGTGCCAGCAAAGGGGAGGGACAGGGAGGACACGAGCAGTACTTC; CDR3 protein: CASKGEGQGGHEQYF
D gene: TRBD2; clone size: .; V gene: TRBV29-1; CDR3 length: 15; J gene: TRBJ2-3; CDR3 DNA: TGCAGCGTTGCCCCCCTAGCGGGAGCTCTAGATACGCAGTATTTT; CDR3 protein: CSVAPLAGALDTQYF
D gene: TRBD2; clone size: .; V gene: TRBV24-1; CDR3 length: 16; J gene: TRBJ2-1; CDR3 DNA: TGTGCCACCAGTGTGTCTAGCGGGAGGGAATTTTATGAGCAGTTCTTC; CDR3 protein: CATSVSSGREFYEQFF
D gene: TRBD2; clone size: .; V gene: TRBV2; CDR3 length: 15; J gene: TRBJ2-7; CDR3 DNA: TGTGCCAGCAGTGAAAGGACTAGCGGGAGGGCCAAGCAGTACTTC; CDR3 protein: CASSERTSGRAKQYF
D gene: .; clone size: .; V gene: TRBV2; CDR3 length: 14; J gene: TRBJ1-5; CDR3 DNA: TGTGCCAGCAGTGAAGGCCACGGGGGTCAGCCCCAGCATTTT; CDR3 protein: CASSEGHGGQPQHF
D gene: TRBD1; clone size: .; V gene: TRBV2; CDR3 length: 14; J gene: TRBJ1-2; CDR3 DNA: TGTGCCAGCAGTCGGACAGGGGGCTCCTATGGCTACACCTTC; CDR3 protein: CASSRTGGSYGYTF
D gene: .; clone size: .; V gene: TRBV27; CDR3 length: 15; J gene: TRBJ1-1; CDR3 DNA: TGTGCCAGCAGTTCCGTTGGGGGGTTAAACACTGAAGCTTTCTTT; CDR3 protein: CASSSVGGLNTEAFF
D gene: TRBD1; clone size: .; V gene: TRBV24-1; CDR3 length: 16; J gene: TRBJ2-1; CDR3 DNA: TGTGCCACCAGTGACCCGACAGGGGATGACTACAATGAGCAGTTCTTC; CDR3 protein: CATSDPTGDDYNEQFF
D gene: .; clone size: .; V gene: TRBV7-2; CDR3 length: 13; J gene: TRBJ2-1; CDR3 DNA: TGTGCCAGCAGCTTAGGGGACAACGTTAGGCAGTTCTTC; CDR3 protein: CASSLGDNVRQFF
D gene: .; clone size: .; V gene: TRBV3-1/TRBV3-2; CDR3 length: 16; J gene: TRBJ2-5; CDR3 DNA: TGTGCCAGCACCTTAATTTTAGCGGAGGGGGGAGGGGCCCAGTACTTC; CDR3 protein: CASTLILAEGGGAQYF
D gene: TRBD1; clone size: .; V gene: TRBV19; CDR3 length: 12; J gene: TRBJ1-2; CDR3 DNA: TGTGCCAGCTCACTCGGACAGGGAGGCTACACCTTC; CDR3 protein: CASSLGQGGYTF
D gene: TRBD1; clone size: .; V gene: TRBV4-1; CDR3 length: 15; J gene: TRBJ1-4; CDR3 DNA: TGCGCCAGCGGCGACAGGGGGCGTTCTAATGAAAAACTGTTTTTT; CDR3 protein: CASGDRGRSNEKLFF
D gene: .; clone size: once; V gene: TRBV19; CDR3 length: 12; J gene: TRBJ2-3; CDR3 DNA: TGTGCCACCTCGGGGTTCACAGATACGCAGTATTTT; CDR3 protein: CATSGFTDTQYF
D gene: TRBD1; clone size: .; V gene: TRBV5-4; CDR3 length: 15; J gene: TRBJ2-5; CDR3 DNA: TGTGCCAGCCACTGGATGGACAGGAACCAAGAGACCCAGTACTTC; CDR3 protein: CASHWMDRNQETQYF